What follows is one T cell receptor (beta chain) and its context. Its antigen is unknown. Germline lookup yields CDR1 MNHEY and CDR2 SMNVEV (reference sequence). V was trimmed by 6 bases and J by 7 bases, leaving 9 bases between them. The CDR3 length is 12 residues. These data originate in a study of T cell repertoires in cytomegalovirus infection. Study-level background: Recently identified HLA-C-restricted and well-studied HLA-B-restricted CMV epitopes were used. Evidence of both CMV infection and a matching HLA type came from public TCR beta signatures.

TCRdb recomputed calls from the reads with MiXCR, one row per CDR3 protein. The sample holds roughly 570,000 distinct CDR3 sequences, approximately 40% seen once. The study's findings and limits: Summed frequency of shared TCR beta families picked out CMV carriers who also had the relevant HLA.

The chain links TRBV27 to TRBJ1-4; tentative D call: TRBD1 (6 bases). The source was cultured PBMCs, collected from culture after CMV antigen stimulation. This TCR came from a human donor in good health (CMV status not recorded). Some clones in this sample may be carry-over from other donors' samples. The CDR3 here is CASRGGAEKLFF. CDR3 in DNA: TGTGCCAGCAGGGGGGGGGCTGAAAAACTGTTTTTT.